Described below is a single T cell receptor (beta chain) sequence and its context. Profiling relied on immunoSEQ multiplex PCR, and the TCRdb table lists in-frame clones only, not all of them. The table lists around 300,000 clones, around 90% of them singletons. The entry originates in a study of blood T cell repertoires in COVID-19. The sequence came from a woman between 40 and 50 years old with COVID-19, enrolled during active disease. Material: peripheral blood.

In DNA, the CDR3 is TGTGCCAGCAGCTTGAACAGGAATAATTCACCCCTCCACTTT. Translating gives CASSLNRNNSPLHF. This chain joins TRBV7-3 and TRBJ1-6; perhaps TRBD1 as D (5 bases). The CDR3 is made up of 14 amino acids. The V end lost 3 bases, the J end lost 5 bases, and 8 bases lay between the germline ends. CDR1 and CDR2 (germline): SGHTA, FQGTGA.